The entry below gives a single T cell receptor (beta chain) sequence along with its context. Its cognate antigen has yet to be identified. There are no base qualities to consult, and no much larger clone falls within one base. In Seattle, one collaborating source enrolled patients while the infection was active and tracked those patients longitudinally over the course of disease. Each collaborating institution followed its own protocols to collect whole blood in K2EDTA tubes. Collaborator samples were shipped for TCRbeta analysis as frozen whole blood, isolated PBMCs, or DNA extracted from either sample type. In the germline V gene, CDR1 corresponds to SGDLS and CDR2 to YYNGEE. The V end loses 4 bases and the J end loses 8 bases, and a stretch of 12 bases separates them. The CDR3 covers 12 residues, taking in both the cysteine and the phenylalanine. Only CDR3 DNA remains: 36 bases, in frame from the first base.

This specimen comes from a study of blood T cell repertoires in COVID-19 (dated by TCRdb to the early 2020s). About the study as a whole: Samples covering the acute and convalescent phases of COVID-19 were provided by collaborators in the United States, Italy and Spain. The dataset comprised deeply sampled blood TCRbeta repertoires from subjects exposed to, actively infected with, or recovered from COVID-19. The material from the prospective study consisted of cDNA or gDNA derived from T cells, B-cell-depleted T cells, or PBMCs. The repertoires were released in a freely available public database intended as a resource for research on the immune response to SARS-CoV-2. The samples were drawn from two sources: the first 160 participants of the ongoing ImmuneRACE study, and over 950 subjects contributed by 6 global collaborators. Sample metadata almost always included a de-identified subject ID, COVID-19 status, age in years and sex. Where HLA class I and class II types were available, the types were taken from metadata supplied by the sample provider, not from assay-based typing.

TCRbeta CDR3 regions were amplified from genomic DNA using the immunoSEQ Assay, a bias-controlled multiplex PCR. Concerning the study's data processing: The number of nucleated cells in each sample was estimated by amplification of reference gene primers within the assay. To quantify the absolute abundance of each unique TCRbeta CDR3 rearrangement, sequence reads were collapsed and filtered. Productive Simpson clonality was computed per sample as the square root of Simpson's diversity index over productive rearrangements. TCRdb limited this immuneACCESS table to in-frame rearrangements with V and J called. A share of clones is missing; checked studies link under half to unresolved V genes, and the rest is unexplained. The V and J calls and clone size come from that table; D and trimming were worked out from the DNA. This sample lists 350,000 to 400,000 clones; around 90% were detected once. The top ten clones comprise under 4% of the sample.

General findings and caveats noted by the study authors: Clinical and demographic metadata were provided uncurated, with the amount varying by source and participant.

The sequence links TRBV9 to TRBJ1-1; TRBD1 is perhaps the D gene, given 5 matching bases. This clonotype originated in a woman under 40 with COVID-19, enrolled during active disease. Sample: peripheral blood. For the CDR3, the sequence is CASSPRVSEAFF. In nucleotides, the sequence is TGTGCCAGCAGCCCCAGGGTTTCCGAAGCTTTCTTT.